Each of the 18 T cell receptor beta chains below was sequenced from the same sample in a study of T cell repertoires in cytomegalovirus infection. Their specific antigens are unknown. Using its own MiXCR run on the reads, TCRdb lists one record per CDR3 protein. This sample yields around 540,000 distinct CDR3 sequences, of which around 30% are seen a single time; 17% belongs to the top ten. The source was cultured PBMCs, collected from culture after CMV antigen stimulation. The receptors stem from a human donor in good health (CMV status not recorded). Some clones in this sample may be carry-over from other donors' samples.

This chain uses TRBV20-1 with TRBJ2-3, with 12 bases aligning to TRBD2. After removal of 5 bases from V and 1 base from J, the junction contained 7 bases not matched to a gene. The CDR3 consists of 16 residues. The V gene's germline CDR1 is DFQATT and CDR2 SNEGSKA (reference sequence). The CDR3 spells CSASGLAGFGTDTQYF. CDR3 in DNA: TGCAGTGCTTCTGGACTAGCGGGGTTTGGCACAGATACGCAGTATTTT.

This clonotype has only a few counts. CDR3 region: CASSFWSGEAKNIQYF. CDR3 in DNA: TGTGCCAGCAGTTTCTGGTCAGGCGAGGCCAAAAACATTCAGTACTTC. The genes are TRBV12-3 or TRBV12-4 and TRBJ2-4; D is unclear. The CDR3 sequence is 16 residues long. V dropped 3 bases and J dropped 1 base, with 13 bases sitting between them.

This CDR3 is CASSLARSANTEAFF. CDR3 bases: TGTGCCAGCAGCTTAGCCAGATCGGCGAACACTGAAGCTTTCTTT. The V and J genes are TRBV7-3 and TRBJ1-1; D is unresolved. The CDR3 runs to 15 residues. Germline-derived CDR1 and CDR2 are SGHTA and FQGTGA. V lost 2 bases and J 1 base, leaving 11 bases between the germline ends.

This clonotype has more than one count but fewer than ten. The chain combines TRBV4-3 with TRBJ2-1, with D perhaps TRBD2 (6 bases). Germline assignment: CDR1 LGHNA and CDR2 YSLEER. Deletions cut 4 bases from V and 8 bases from J, with 15 bases between. The CDR3 spans 14 residues. The CDR3 nucleotides are TGCGCCAGCAGCCCTGGCCCCGGGGGTTATGAGCAGTTCTTC. As protein: CASSPGPGGYEQFF.

This clonotype has a count of ten or more. The chain combines TRBV6-1 with TRBJ2-5; D may be TRBD2 (6 bases). From germline, CDR1 is MNHNS and CDR2 SASEGT. The ends were cut back, 5 bases at V and 4 bases at J, with 23 bases in the middle. CDR3 length: 17 amino acids. CDR3 nucleotides: TGTGCCAGCAGTCAAAGGAGGGGACCGGCCTATCTAGAGACCCAGTACTTC. Its translation: CASSQRRGPAYLETQYF.

Many counts were recorded for this clonotype. The chain has TRBV7-2 and TRBJ1-5; 12 bases fit TRBD1. Germline V CDR1 and CDR2: SGHTA, FQGNSA. J gave up 6 bases and V 1 base, and 1 base lay outside the gene matches. The CDR3 is 15 residues long. Here the CDR3 DNA reads TGTGCCAGCAGCTTAGGGGACAGGGGGCTTCAGCCCCAGCATTTT. Translating gives CASSLGDRGLQPQHF.

V and J are TRBV14 and TRBJ1-6; D is unclear. The germline gives CDR1 SGHDN, CDR2 FVKESK. The V and J ends lost 6 bases and 2 bases respectively, with 8 bases between them. This CDR3 contains 14 residues. CDR3 in DNA: TGTGCCAGCAGGATGGCAGCCTATAATTCACCCCTCCACTTT. Translated: CASRMAAYNSPLHF. The full variable domain, completed using reference TRBV14 and TRBJ1-6, is EAGVTQFPSHSVIEKGQTVTLRCDPISGHDNLYWYRRVMGKEIKFLLHFVKESKQDESGMPNNRFLAERTGGTYSTLKVQPAELEDSGVYFCASRMAAYNSPLHFGNGTRLTVT.

The V and J genes are TRBV6-2 or TRBV6-3 and TRBJ2-1; the D gene is possibly TRBD1 (6 bases). The CDR3 loop spans 16 amino acids. Germline lookup yields CDR1 MNHEY and CDR2 SVGEGT. Trimming cost V 7 bases and J 0 bases, with 16 bases left between them. CDR3 sequence reads: CASTMTGQLSYNEQFF. CDR3 sequence (DNA): TGTGCCAGCACCATGACCGGACAGCTCTCCTACAATGAGCAGTTCTTC.

This clonotype has just a few counts. The chain has TRBV4-1 and TRBJ1-4; 10 bases map to TRBD1. The CDR3 is 21 residues long. Germline CDR1 reads MGHRA; CDR2 reads YSYEKL. Trimming cost V 0 bases and J 10 bases; bases outside gene matches: 23. The CDR3 protein is CASSQDPLPRDRGRPSRKLFF. For the CDR3, the DNA is TGCGCCAGCAGCCAAGATCCCCTACCCCGGGACAGGGGAAGGCCTAGTAGAAAACTGTTTTTT.

The J gene is TRBJ2-2, the V gene TRBV7-8; TRBD1 might be the D (6 bases). The CDR3 covers 14 residues. The germline CDR1 and CDR2 sequences are SGHVS and FQNEAQ. The V end lost 5 bases, the J end lost 3 bases, and 10 bases lay between the germline ends. CDR3 nucleotide sequence: TGTGCCAGCAGCCGATACAGGGACACCGGGGAGCTGTTTTTT. This codes for CASSRYRDTGELFF.

This chain connects TRBV28 to TRBJ1-3, with D possibly matching TRBD1 (6 bases). Deletions cut 4 bases from V and 4 bases from J, with 20 bases between. This CDR3 contains 17 residues. Per germline, CDR1 MDHEN and CDR2 SYDVKM. DNA for the CDR3: TGTGCCAGCAGTTGGACAGCGGGGTACCGGGAAGGAAACACCATATATTTT. This sequence encodes CASSWTAGYREGNTIYF.

In its sample, this clonotype was seen a few times. This sequence joins TRBV7-2 and TRBJ1-4; 7 nucleotides line up with TRBD1. CDR1 SGHTA and CDR2 FQGNSA come from the germline V gene. V dropped 5 bases and J dropped 0; count of bases not matched to a gene: 3. The CDR3 loop spans 15 amino acids. The CDR3 coding sequence is TGTGCCAGCAGCGGGACAGCCTCAACTAATGAAAAACTGTTTTTT. Translated: CASSGTASTNEKLFF.

This chain joins TRBV24-1 and TRBJ2-1, with a tentative D call TRBD1 (6 bases). Per the germline V gene, CDR1 is KGHDR and CDR2 is SFDVKD. V lost 5 bases to trimming and J lost 8 bases, with 9 bases between them. This CDR3 contains 12 residues. For the CDR3, the DNA is TGTGCCACCAGTGTGGGGGCCTATGAGCAGTTCTTC. Its protein product is CATSVGAYEQFF.

The gene calls are TRBV19 and TRBJ1-1; weak D call: TRBD1 (6 bases). Germline V gene data show CDR1 as LNHDA and CDR2 as SQIVND (reference sequence). The V and J ends lost 5 bases and 6 bases respectively, with 16 bases between them. This CDR3 comprises 14 residues. The CDR3 DNA follows: TGTGCCAGTAGTGTCACAGGGAGTTGGTCTGAAGCTTTCTTT. It translates to CASSVTGSWSEAFF.

The chain combines TRBV6-5 with TRBJ2-1; D is ambiguous. V lost 2 bases and J 9 bases, leaving 20 bases between the germline ends. The CDR3 loop spans 16 amino acids. Looked up from germline, CDR1 is MNHEY and CDR2 is SVGAGI. The CDR3 DNA reads TGTGCCAGCAGTTACGGTGAGAGACTCCCGAAGGGTGAGCAGTTCTTC. Protein product: CASSYGERLPKGEQFF.

The V gene is TRBV20-1, the J gene TRBJ2-1; tentative D call: TRBD2 (5 bases). V lost 0 bases and J lost 4, with 10 bases in between. This CDR3 comprises 14 residues. CDR1 and CDR2 from the germline V gene are DFQATT and SNEGSKA (reference sequence). The CDR3 protein is CSARDERLYNEQFF. CDR3 nucleotides: TGCAGTGCTAGAGATGAGCGGCTTTACAATGAGCAGTTCTTC.

The chain employs TRBV18 and TRBJ2-3; D is perhaps TRBD1 (6 bases). The V gene lost 3 bases and the J gene lost 0 bases, with 25 bases spanning the gap. The CDR3 consists of 20 residues. Germline V gene data show CDR1 as KGHSH and CDR2 as LQKENI. CDR3 DNA sequence: TGTGCCAGCTCACCCACCGGCCCTACAGGGAAGTGGGAGAGCACAGATACGCAGTATTTT. Translating it yields CASSPTGPTGKWESTDTQYF. Together with reference TRBV18 and TRBJ2-3, the CDR3 gives the full variable domain: NAGVMQNPRHLVRRRGQEARLRCSPMKGHSHVYWYRQLPEEGLKFMVYLQKENIIDESGMPKERFSAEFPKEGPSILRIQQVVRGDSAAYFCASSPTGPTGKWESTDTQYFGPGTRLTVL.

This rearrangement joins TRBV9 to TRBJ2-1; the D gene could be TRBD1 or TRBD2 (5 bases each). Per germline, CDR1 SGDLS and CDR2 YYNGEE. The CDR3 runs to 16 residues. Deletions cut 0 bases from V and 0 bases from J, with 10 bases between. CDR3 nucleotides: TGTGCCAGCAGCGTAGCGTGGGGGAGCTCCTACAATGAGCAGTTCTTC. Its protein product is CASSVAWGSSYNEQFF.